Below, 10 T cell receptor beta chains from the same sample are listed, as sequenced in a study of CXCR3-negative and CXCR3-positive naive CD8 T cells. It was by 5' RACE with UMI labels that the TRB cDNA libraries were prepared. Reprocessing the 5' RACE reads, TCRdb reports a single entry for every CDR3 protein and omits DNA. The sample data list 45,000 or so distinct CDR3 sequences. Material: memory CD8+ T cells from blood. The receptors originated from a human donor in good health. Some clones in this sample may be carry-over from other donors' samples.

The CDR3 loop is CASSQDSRVDGGASNEQFF. The gene calls are TRBV4-2 and TRBJ2-1; the D call of TRBD1 rests on TCRdb alone, since no DNA is present to check it. CDR1 and CDR2 from the germline V gene are LGHNA and YNFKEQ. The CDR3 spans 19 residues.

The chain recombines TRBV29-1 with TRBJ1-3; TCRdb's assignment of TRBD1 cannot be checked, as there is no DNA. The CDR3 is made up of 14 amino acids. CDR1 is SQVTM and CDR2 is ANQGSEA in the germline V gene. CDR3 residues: CSGWTGETGNTIYF.

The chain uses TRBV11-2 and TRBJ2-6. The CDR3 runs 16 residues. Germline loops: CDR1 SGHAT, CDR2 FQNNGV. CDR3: CASSLGSHSGANVLTF. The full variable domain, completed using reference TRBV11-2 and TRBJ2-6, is EAGVAQSPRYKIIEKRQSVAFWCNPISGHATLYWYQQILGQGPKLLIQFQNNGVVDDSQLPKDRFSAERLKGVDSTLKIQPAKLEDSAVYLCASSLGSHSGANVLTFGAGSRLTVL.

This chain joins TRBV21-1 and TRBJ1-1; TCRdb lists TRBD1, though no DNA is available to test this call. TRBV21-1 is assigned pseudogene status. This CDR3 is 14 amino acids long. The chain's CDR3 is CASSMDREWTEAFF.

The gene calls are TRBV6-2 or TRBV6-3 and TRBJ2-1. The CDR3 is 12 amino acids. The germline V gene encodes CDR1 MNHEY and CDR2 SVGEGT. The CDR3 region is CASTHSWNEQFF.

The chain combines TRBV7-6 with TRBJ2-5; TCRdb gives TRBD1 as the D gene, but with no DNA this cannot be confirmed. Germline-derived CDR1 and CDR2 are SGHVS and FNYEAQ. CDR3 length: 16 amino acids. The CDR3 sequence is CASSHINAGEEETQYF.

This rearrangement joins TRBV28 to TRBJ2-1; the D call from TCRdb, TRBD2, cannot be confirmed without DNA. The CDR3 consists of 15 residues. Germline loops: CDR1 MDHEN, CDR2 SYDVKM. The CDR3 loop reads CASSVAGDMGDEQFF.

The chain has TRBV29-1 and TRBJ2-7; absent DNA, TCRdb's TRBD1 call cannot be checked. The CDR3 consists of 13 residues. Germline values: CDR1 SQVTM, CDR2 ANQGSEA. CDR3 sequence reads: CSVGAGASYEQYF.

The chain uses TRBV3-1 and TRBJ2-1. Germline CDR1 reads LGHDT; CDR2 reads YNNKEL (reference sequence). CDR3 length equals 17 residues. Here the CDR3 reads CASSQVYTRIIQNEQFF.

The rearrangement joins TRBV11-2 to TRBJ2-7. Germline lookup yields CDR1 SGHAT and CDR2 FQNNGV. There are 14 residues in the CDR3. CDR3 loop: CASSLFGGPYEQYF.